The clone carrying this T cell receptor beta chain was recorded a few times. Its target is unknown. CD45RO/CCR7/CD25/CD127/CD95/CD27 staining was used to isolate CD4+ naive, central memory, regulatory and stem cell-like memory cells by sorting. Over 95% purity was reached by all sorted populations. These data belong to a study of beta chain features in type 1 diabetes. Notes on the study in general: TCRB CDR3s were moderately but significantly shorter in Type 1 diabetes patients in all four CD4+ subsets.

The isolated RNA, all of it, was reverse transcribed, so expressed TCRB transcripts were what got sequenced. The repertoire was sequenced with immunoSEQ multiplex PCR; TCRdb's copy has only in-frame clones and lacks some. The table lists about 410,000 clones, over 11% of them singletons, with roughly 0.036% in the top ten. Material: naive CD4+ T cells from blood. The clonotype comes from a man between 25 and 39 years old in good health.

Written as DNA, the CDR3 is TGTGCCAGCAGCCGTGTCGGGACTAGCGGCACAGATACGCAGTATTTT. This gives the protein CASSRVGTSGTDTQYF. The chain joins TRBV7-2 to TRBJ2-3; TRBD2 matches at 10 bases. J gave up 1 base and V 5 bases, and 6 bases lay outside the gene matches. CDR1 is SGHTA, CDR2 FQGNSA, per germline. The CDR3 runs 16 residues. The entire variable domain, with the rest obtained from reference TRBV7-2 and TRBJ2-3, is as follows: GAGVSQSPSNKVTEKGKDVELRCDPISGHTALYWYRQSLGQGLEFLIYFQGNSAPDKSGLPSDRFSAERTGGSVSTLTIQRTQQEDSAVYLCASSRVGTSGTDTQYFGPGTRLTVL.